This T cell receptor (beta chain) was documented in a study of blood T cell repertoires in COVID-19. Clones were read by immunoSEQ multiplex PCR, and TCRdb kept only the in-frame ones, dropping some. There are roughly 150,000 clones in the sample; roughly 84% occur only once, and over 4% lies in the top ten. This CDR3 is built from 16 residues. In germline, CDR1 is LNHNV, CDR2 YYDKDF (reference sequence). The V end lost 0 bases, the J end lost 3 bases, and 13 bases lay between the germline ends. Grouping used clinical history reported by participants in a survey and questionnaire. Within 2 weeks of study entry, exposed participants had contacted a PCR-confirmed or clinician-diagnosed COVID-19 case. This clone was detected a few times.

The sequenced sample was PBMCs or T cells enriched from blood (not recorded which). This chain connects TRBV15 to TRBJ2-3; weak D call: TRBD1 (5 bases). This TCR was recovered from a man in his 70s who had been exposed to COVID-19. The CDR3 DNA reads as TGTGCCACCAGCAGAGATCAAGGGGCCGGAACAGATACGCAGTATTTT. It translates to CATSRDQGAGTDTQYF.